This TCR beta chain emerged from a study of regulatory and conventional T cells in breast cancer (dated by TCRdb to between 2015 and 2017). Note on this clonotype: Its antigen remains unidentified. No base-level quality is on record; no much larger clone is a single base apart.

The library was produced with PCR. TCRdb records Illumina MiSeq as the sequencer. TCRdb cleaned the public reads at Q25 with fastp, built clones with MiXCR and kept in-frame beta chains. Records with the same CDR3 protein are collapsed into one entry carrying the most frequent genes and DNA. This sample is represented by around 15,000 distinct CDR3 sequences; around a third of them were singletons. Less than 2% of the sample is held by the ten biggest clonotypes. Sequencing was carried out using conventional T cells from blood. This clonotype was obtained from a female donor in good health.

CDR3 reads: CASRGGLGKDTQYF. The DNA reads TGTGCCAGCAGGGGGGGACTAGGAAAAGATACGCAGTATTTT. Recombination linked TRBV6-5 to TRBJ2-3, and 8 junctional nucleotides match TRBD2. V and J are trimmed by 6 bases and 5 bases, and the gene matches miss 7 bases of the junction. The CDR3, cysteine through phenylalanine, is 14 amino acids long. Here the CDR3 DNA is all that survives: 42 bases in frame from base 1. Via the germline V gene, CDR1 is MNHEY and CDR2 SVGAGI.